Detailed here is one T cell receptor beta chain. Its antigen is currently unknown. Study results and caveats: Tumor-infiltrating Treg TCR alpha and beta sequences overlapped most with tumor naive CD4+ T cells, then blood naive. In terms of TCR gene usage, tumor memory CD4+ T cells clustered together with blood and lymph node memory CD4+ cells, as well as with lymph node naive CD4+ cells.

Constant-region reverse primers amplified full-length variable regions, followed by semi-nested Nested Universal Primer A PCR. TCRdb reprocessed the 5' RACE reads with MiXCR, giving one entry per CDR3 protein. Here the sample spans several thousand distinct CDR3 sequences, 45% to 65% being singletons. Germline CDR1 is DFQATT and CDR2 is SNEGSKA (reference sequence). V was shortened by 1 base and J by 5 bases, with 27 bases between the two germline ends. This CDR3 comprises 19 residues. The J gene is TRBJ2-4, the V gene TRBV20-1, with D perhaps TRBD1 or TRBD2 (6 bases each). The TCR originated in a female donor with breast cancer. Material: naive CD4+ T cells sorted from blood. Regarding subset: naive CD4+ T cells, CD4+CD45RA+CD25-. The CDR3 DNA reads TGCAGTGCTAGAGCCAGTTGGGGGGCCCTTGTAGATGGCCAAAACATTCAGTACTTC. Residues: CSARASWGALVDGQNIQYF.